This is a list of T cell receptor beta chains from one sample in a study of T cell responses to AZD1222 COVID-19 vaccine. Only in-frame clones appear in the TCRdb table, and some are missing; sequencing was by immunoSEQ multiplex PCR. Among about 160,000 clones listed, about 90% were seen once. The input for sequencing was peripheral blood, taken 28 days after the second AZD1222 dose. These receptors all stem from an adult who received the AZD1222 COVID-19 vaccine. Each CDR3 is given with its conserved first and last residue. The D gene is left open where the match is weak. Expanded clones get a size class; other rows say once, few or many, or leave the size out.

clone size	J gene	D gene	V gene	CDR3 DNA	CDR3 protein
.	TRBJ1-1	.	TRBV21-1	TGTGCCATGCCGGGGGTGAGGCGGAGGCCCACTGAAGCTTTCTTT	CAMPGVRRRPTEAFF
.	TRBJ1-1	.	TRBV5-6	TGTGCCAGCAGCCCCGTTTGGGGGGGAGACACTGAAGCTTTCTTT	CASSPVWGGDTEAFF
.	TRBJ1-6	TRBD1	TRBV30	TGTGCCTGGAGTGTAGGACAGGGGAGTTCACCCCTCCACTTT	CAWSVGQGSSPLHF
.	TRBJ1-2	.	TRBV7-8	TGTGCCAGCAGCTCGAAAGCCTACTATGGCTACACCTTC	CASSSKAYYGYTF
.	TRBJ1-6	.	TRBV11-2	TGTGCCAGCAGGCGGGCGGGGGATTCCTATAATTCACCCCTCCACTTT	CASRRAGDSYNSPLHF
.	TRBJ1-6	TRBD1	TRBV5-4	TGTGCCAGCAGCAAACAGGGGTTCAATTCACCCCTCCACTTT	CASSKQGFNSPLHF
.	TRBJ1-1	.	TRBV6-5	TGTGCCAGCCGACAAGGGGTAGCGGCCACTGAAGCTTTCTTT	CASRQGVAATEAFF
.	TRBJ1-2	.	TRBV24-1	TGTGCCACCAGTGACCCAGGGGAAGGCTACACCTTC	CATSDPGEGYTF
once	TRBJ2-5	.	TRBV5-1	TGCGCCAGCAGCGTACCGGGGGGCCCCCTGGAGACCCAGTACTTC	CASSVPGGPLETQYF
once	TRBJ2-1	TRBD1	TRBV5-6	TGTGCCAGCAGCAGGGACAGGGTCCAAGGGCAGTTCTTC	CASSRDRVQGQFF
.	TRBJ1-4	.	TRBV18	TGTGCCAGCTCACCCTCCGCGATTAATGAAAAACTGTTTTTT	CASSPSAINEKLFF
.	TRBJ1-1	.	TRBV7-9	TGTGCCAGCAGCTTAGTAGAGGACACTGAAGCTTTCTTT	CASSLVEDTEAFF
.	TRBJ2-2	.	TRBV11-3	TGTGCCAGCAGCTTAGAGCGGGGGCCCGGGGAGCTGTTTTTT	CASSLERGPGELFF
.	TRBJ2-7	.	TRBV3-1/TRBV3-2	TGTGCCAGCAGCCAAGGATTCCGAGTAAGCTCCTACGAGCAGTACTTC	CASSQGFRVSSYEQYF
.	TRBJ2-5	TRBD1	TRBV5-6	TGTGCCAGCAGCTGGGGTACAGGGGCTGGGGAGACCCAGTACTTC	CASSWGTGAGETQYF
.	TRBJ2-1	.	TRBV2	TGTGCCAGCAGTGTATGGGACATCAGCTCCTACAATGAGCAGTTCTTC	CASSVWDISSYNEQFF
.	TRBJ1-4	.	TRBV14	TGTGCCAGCAGCCAAGCCGCGGGGGGCTGGAGTAGAAAACTGTTTTTT	CASSQAAGGWSRKLFF
.	TRBJ2-1	TRBD1	TRBV25-1	TGTGCCAGCAGTGAATTTGGACAGGTAGACAATGAGCAGTTCTTC	CASSEFGQVDNEQFF
.	TRBJ1-2	.	TRBV6-5	TGTGCCAGCAGTACCATGGCAGCGAACTATGGCTACACCTTC	CASSTMAANYGYTF
.	TRBJ2-2	TRBD2	TRBV7-6	TGTGCCAGCAGCCCAGCGGGGCTGAACACCGGGGAGCTGTTTTTT	CASSPAGLNTGELFF
.	TRBJ1-6	TRBD1	TRBV27	TGTGCCAGCAGCGACAGGGGGCCCTATAATTCACCCCTCCACTTT	CASSDRGPYNSPLHF
once	TRBJ2-3	.	TRBV15	TGTGCCACCAGCAGAGATCAGGGGCATGCGGATACGCAGTATTTT	CATSRDQGHADTQYF
.	TRBJ1-1	.	TRBV6-5	TGTGCCAGCTTACGAGGCGGGAGGAACACTGAAGCTTTCTTT	CASLRGGRNTEAFF
.	TRBJ1-1	.	TRBV4-1	TGCGCCAGCAGCCCCACGGGTAGCACTGAAGCTTTCTTT	CASSPTGSTEAFF
.	TRBJ1-1	.	TRBV6-4	TGTGCCAGCAGTGCCCAGCCCGGGCTGAACACTGAAGCTTTCTTT	CASSAQPGLNTEAFF
many	TRBJ1-5	.	TRBV4-2	TGTGCCAGCAGCCAAGAACTGGGAGCGGTTCAGCCCCAGCATTTT	CASSQELGAVQPQHF